What follows are 15 T cell receptor beta chains derived from one specimen sequenced in a study of radiotherapy plus CTLA-4 blockade in lung cancer (dated 2018 in TCRdb). Library creation used the immunoSEQ multiplex PCR assay. Sourced from immuneACCESS, this table was stored by TCRdb with only in-frame sequences that have V and J called. A share of the clones is absent; for the studies checked, an unresolved V gene accounts for under half, and the remainder has no known explanation. Recorded for this sample are about 95,000 clones; 83% of them occurred a single time. The ten largest clones add up to roughly 0.84% of the sample. Material: peripheral blood, obtained from a patient treated with radiotherapy plus ipilimumab. These receptors came from a human donor with non-small cell lung cancer who had stable disease on radiotherapy plus ipilimumab.

CDR3 protein: CASSESGQTKRETQYF. The CDR3 nucleotides are TGTGCCAGCAGTGAATCCGGGCAGACAAAAAGGGAGACCCAGTACTTC. The chain is built from TRBV6-1 and TRBJ2-5; D call uncertain. The ends were cut back, 2 bases at V and 5 bases at J, with 18 bases in the middle. This CDR3 comprises 16 residues. Germline CDR1 and CDR2: MNHNS and SASEGT.

The genes are TRBV28 and TRBJ2-7; the D is unclear. Trimming left V 6 bases short and J 4 bases short, with 19 bases between. The CDR3 contains 15 residues. Germline values: CDR1 MDHEN, CDR2 SYDVKM. The DNA for the CDR3 is TGTGCCAGCAGGTCGACTGGGTCAACGGAGTACGAGCAGTACTTC. It specifies CASRSTGSTEYEQYF.

This clone was seen only once. The chain is built from TRBV28 and TRBJ2-5, with TRBD2 as a possible D gene (7 bases). CDR1 and CDR2 (germline): MDHEN, SYDVKM. V was trimmed by 7 bases and J by 4 bases, leaving 13 bases between them. The CDR3 extends over 13 amino acids. The CDR3 is CASIVGGGETQYF. In DNA form, the CDR3 reads TGTGCCAGCATAGTGGGAGGGGGAGAGACCCAGTACTTC.

This clone was observed a single time. The chain has TRBV2 and TRBJ2-7; possibly TRBD1 or TRBD2 for D (5 bases each). The CDR3 consists of 12 residues. The V end was cut by 6 bases, the J end by 9 bases, with 15 bases between. The germline gives CDR1 SNHLY, CDR2 FYNNEI. The CDR3 spells CASRQTTGGQYF. CDR3 nucleotides: TGTGCCAGCAGACAAACCACAGGAGGGCAGTACTTC.

CDR3 residues: CASSPPGGVAKNIQYF. The CDR3 DNA reads TGTGCCAGCAGCCCCCCTGGGGGGGTAGCCAAAAACATTCAGTACTTC. The chain is built from TRBV9 and TRBJ2-4, with 7 nucleotides matching TRBD2. CDR1 is SGDLS and CDR2 is YYNGEE in the germline V gene. V was pared by 4 bases and J by 0 bases, with 7 bases of the junction left unmatched. There are 16 residues in the CDR3.

This chain joins TRBV11-2 and TRBJ2-7; TRBD2 aligns across 11 bases. This CDR3 contains 16 residues. J gave up 7 bases and V 5 bases, and 13 bases lay outside the gene matches. Germline V CDR1 and CDR2: SGHAT, FQNNGV. Written as DNA, the CDR3 is TGTGCCAGCAGCCAGGGGCTAGCGGGAGGCTCCGGGGAGCAGTACTTC. Translated: CASSQGLAGGSGEQYF.

This clone was counted a single time. The gene calls are TRBV11-2 and TRBJ2-7; maybe TRBD2 (5 bases). The CDR3 runs to 18 residues. V lost 6 bases to trimming and J lost 0 bases, with 24 bases between them. CDR1 is SGHAT and CDR2 is FQNNGV in the germline V gene. CDR3 loop: CASRLSRGGGTGSYEQYF. For the CDR3, the DNA is TGTGCCAGCAGGCTGAGCCGGGGTGGCGGAACGGGCTCCTACGAGCAGTACTTC.

J is TRBJ1-1 and V is TRBV6-5; D remains unclear. The CDR3 spans 14 residues. The germline V gene encodes CDR1 MNHEY and CDR2 SVGAGI. V lost 5 bases to trimming and J lost 2 bases, with 12 bases between them. The CDR3 DNA reads TGTGCCAGCAGTGCCCTGGGGTCCAACACTGAAGCTTTCTTT. Translation gives CASSALGSNTEAFF.

The rearrangement joins TRBV2 to TRBJ2-4; a weak D match, TRBD1 (5 bases). With 9 bases removed from V and 8 bases from J, the gap between germline ends came to 14 bases. There are 12 residues in the CDR3. CDR1 is SNHLY, CDR2 FYNNEI, per germline. CDR3 nucleotide sequence: TGTGCCAGTCTAGGAAGGGGTTACATTCAGTACTTC. Its translation: CASLGRGYIQYF.

The chain has TRBV6-5 and TRBJ1-4; D uncertain. Between the trimmed V and J ends, which lost 0 bases and 3 bases, there was a span of 8 bases. Per germline, CDR1 MNHEY and CDR2 SVGAGI. The CDR3 runs 15 residues. The CDR3 region is CASSYSSGANEKLFF. The DNA for the CDR3 is TGTGCCAGCAGTTACTCATCCGGTGCTAATGAAAAACTGTTTTTT.

The V call is TRBV5-1, the J call TRBJ2-7; D is perhaps TRBD1 (7 bases). The germline V gene has CDR1 SGHRS and CDR2 YFSETQ. The CDR3 is 14 amino acids. Deletions cut 5 bases from V and 3 bases from J, with 15 bases between. The CDR3 region has the DNA TGCGCCAGCAGGAGGGGGGACAGAAGCTACGAGCAGTACTTC. Its translation is CASRRGDRSYEQYF.

This chain links TRBV5-1 with TRBJ2-7, with D hard to call. CDR1 is SGHRS, CDR2 YFSETQ, per germline. Between the trimmed V and J ends, which lost 0 bases and 0 bases, there was a span of 4 bases. The CDR3 is made up of 13 amino acids. As DNA, the CDR3 is TGCGCCAGCAGCTTGGCCCTCTCCTACGAGCAGTACTTC. This sequence encodes CASSLALSYEQYF.

V gene TRBV18 combines with J gene TRBJ1-1; D gene uncertain. Per the germline V gene, CDR1 is KGHSH and CDR2 is LQKENI. Trimming pared 4 bases from V and 1 base from J, leaving 4 bases between. The CDR3 sequence is 12 residues long. Here the CDR3 reads CASSLQNTEAFF. As DNA, the CDR3 is TGTGCCAGCTCACTCCAGAACACTGAAGCTTTCTTT.

The gene calls are TRBV13 and TRBJ2-2, with D perhaps given as TRBD1 or TRBD2 (6 bases each). V was cut by 0 bases and J by 10 bases, with 12 bases left in between. CDR1 and CDR2 from the germline V gene are PRHDT and FYEKMQ (reference sequence). This CDR3 has 14 amino acids. CDR3 in amino acids: CASSLGQGRMELFF. CDR3 coding DNA: TGTGCCAGCAGCTTAGGGCAGGGGAGGATGGAGCTGTTTTTT.

The V gene is TRBV5-1, the J gene TRBJ2-3; D unclear. V shed 0 bases and J shed 0 bases, with 8 bases lying between them. CDR1 is SGHRS and CDR2 is YFSETQ in the germline V gene. CDR3 size: 15 residues. The chain's CDR3 is CASSLAASSTDTQYF. The CDR3 nucleotides are TGCGCCAGCAGCTTGGCGGCGTCTAGCACAGATACGCAGTATTTT.